This paragraph reports one T cell receptor beta chain. Each donor (without exception) was a healthy Caucasian. The sample originates from a study of identical twins. Template switching, a step in the protocol, added a universal primer site, and cDNA carried unique molecular identifiers. TCRdb reprocessed the 5' RACE reads with MiXCR, giving one entry per CDR3 protein. The sample records 240,000 or so distinct CDR3 sequences, roughly 10% being singletons. CDR3 length equals 15 residues. The germline V gene encodes CDR1 SGDLS and CDR2 YYNGEE. V gave up 0 bases and J gave up 4 bases, with 10 bases separating them.

Sequencing input: memory T cells sorted from blood. The receptor was derived from a man over 45 in good health. The J gene is TRBJ2-2, the V gene TRBV9; D not resolved. The CDR3 loop is CASSVAPRVTGELFF. CDR3 nucleotides: TGTGCCAGCAGCGTAGCCCCTCGAGTCACCGGGGAGCTGTTTTTT.